Listed here are 16 T cell receptor beta chains from one sample, sequenced in a study of early T cells in non-severe SARS-CoV-2 infection. TCRdb reprocessed the 5' RACE reads via MiXCR and lists one record per CDR3 protein. Seen here are tens of thousands of distinct CDR3 sequences, around 9% observed once, and the top ten hold about 20%. Sequenced: whole blood. The receptors derive from an adult who was a healthcare worker with PCR-confirmed SARS-CoV-2 infection or an uninfected control (not recorded which).

This clonotype was seen more than once but under ten times. CDR3 sequence (DNA): TGCAGTGCTAGTGAGGGGACGGCCGGGAACACCATATATTTT. Its protein product is CSASEGTAGNTIYF. The chain uses TRBV20-1 and TRBJ1-3; D possibly corresponds to TRBD1 (5 bases). This CDR3 has 14 amino acids. Germline CDR1 reads DFQATT; CDR2 reads SNEGSKA (reference sequence). The ends were cut back, 3 bases at V and 7 bases at J, with 16 bases in the middle.

This clonotype was observed a handful of times. The rearrangement joins TRBV3-1 to TRBJ2-1; D unresolved. This CDR3 contains 12 residues. V lost 0 bases and J 12 bases, leaving 9 bases between the germline ends. Germline loops: CDR1 LGHDT, CDR2 YNNKEL (reference sequence). The CDR3 bases are TGTGCCAGCAGCCAAGAAGAGTCAGGGCAGTTCTTC. Its translation is CASSQEESGQFF.

This clonotype was seen repeatedly, ten times or more. V gene TRBV18 combines with J gene TRBJ2-5; D is perhaps TRBD1 (5 bases). The CDR3 consists of 13 residues. Trimming pared 5 bases from V and 1 base from J, leaving 8 bases between. The V gene's germline CDR1 is KGHSH and CDR2 LQKENI. The DNA of the CDR3 is TGTGCCAGCTCATTGGACATCCAAGAGACCCAGTACTTC. The encoded protein is CASSLDIQETQYF.

This clonotype occurred many times. This chain links TRBV20-1 with TRBJ1-6; 8 bases are a match to TRBD1. In germline, CDR1 is DFQATT, CDR2 SNEGSKA (reference sequence). J gave up 7 bases and V 6 bases, and 2 bases lay outside the gene matches. The CDR3 extends over 12 amino acids. The CDR3 loop reads CSARTGNSPLHF. As DNA, the CDR3 is TGCAGTGCAAGGACAGGGAATTCACCCCTCCACTTT.

Many counts were recorded for this clonotype. This chain links TRBV12-5 with TRBJ2-7, with D perhaps TRBD1 or TRBD2 (5 bases each). This CDR3 contains 13 residues. V was shortened by 7 bases and J by 4 bases, with 14 bases between the two germline ends. CDR1 is LGHNT and CDR2 is FRNRAP in the germline V gene. CDR3 in amino acids: CASAPGTEYEQYF. CDR3 in DNA: TGTGCTAGTGCCCCCGGGACGGAGTACGAGCAGTACTTC.

CDR3 nucleotide sequence: TGTGCCAGCAGCCGAAAATCGTCTTCGGGGTCTGGCACTGAAGCTTTCTTT. It yields the protein CASSRKSSSGSGTEAFF. The chain joins TRBV7-2 to TRBJ1-1, with unresolved D. V was cut by 5 bases and J by 4 bases, with 23 bases left in between. The germline V gene has CDR1 SGHTA and CDR2 FQGNSA. The CDR3 loop spans 17 amino acids.

This clonotype was recorded a few times. The genes are TRBV20-1 and TRBJ1-1; 8 bases are a match to TRBD1. Trimming cost V 5 bases and J 4 bases; bases outside gene matches: 9. Germline lookup yields CDR1 DFQATT and CDR2 SNEGSKA (reference sequence). The CDR3 length is 14 residues. The CDR3 sequence is CSAPARGLFTEAFF. The CDR3 bases are TGCAGTGCTCCTGCCAGGGGGCTGTTCACTGAAGCTTTCTTT.

The sample holds many counts of this clonotype. V and J are TRBV6-1 and TRBJ2-3; 7 positions match TRBD1. Germline-derived CDR1 and CDR2 are MNHNS and SASEGT. This CDR3 has 18 amino acids. Unmatched junction bases numbered 13, after V lost 3 bases and J lost 1 base. The CDR3 here is CASSDRQGEYAGTDTQYF. The CDR3 DNA reads TGTGCCAGCAGTGACAGACAGGGCGAATATGCTGGCACAGATACGCAGTATTTT.

This clonotype showed up many times. The J gene is TRBJ1-1, the V gene TRBV18; D not resolved. V lost 3 bases to trimming and J lost 4 bases, with 12 bases between them. Germline V lookup: CDR1 KGHSH, CDR2 LQKENI. The CDR3 runs 14 residues. CDR3: CASSPDTGVTEAFF. CDR3 in DNA: TGTGCCAGCTCACCCGATACCGGGGTCACTGAAGCTTTCTTT.

J is TRBJ1-1 and V is TRBV6-1; the D is unclear. The CDR3 is made up of 14 amino acids. The V end was cut by 6 bases, the J end by 2 bases, with 13 bases between. Germline values: CDR1 MNHNS, CDR2 SASEGT. CDR3 sequence: CASSHIGQNTEAFF. Here the CDR3 DNA reads TGTGCCAGCAGCCACATCGGCCAAAACACTGAAGCTTTCTTT.

There are many counts of this clonotype. J is TRBJ1-2 and V is TRBV2, with 7 bases fitting TRBD1. CDR1 SNHLY and CDR2 FYNNEI come from the germline V gene. Trimming took 6 bases from V and 5 from J; bases not matched to a gene: 6. This CDR3 is built from 13 residues. CDR3 protein: CASSRQGEYGYTF. The CDR3 DNA follows: TGTGCCAGCAGCCGGCAGGGGGAGTATGGCTACACCTTC. The full variable domain, in which reference TRBV2 and TRBJ1-2 provide the parts outside the CDR3, is EPEVTQTPSHQVTQMGQEVILRCVPISNHLYFYWYRQILGQKVEFLVSFYNNEISEKSEIFDDQFSVERPDGSNFTLKIRSTKLEDSAMYFCASSRQGEYGYTFGSGTRLTVV.

This clonotype appeared many times. The chain joins TRBV2 to TRBJ2-2, with D perhaps given as TRBD1 or TRBD2 (5 bases each). V gave up 5 bases and J gave up 0 bases, with 13 bases separating them. Germline V gene sequence: CDR1 SNHLY, CDR2 FYNNEI. This CDR3 is built from 16 residues. CDR3 protein: CASSFSGPANTGELFF. The CDR3 coding sequence is TGTGCCAGCAGTTTTTCGGGGCCCGCGAACACCGGGGAGCTGTTTTTT.

The rearrangement links TRBV11-2 to TRBJ1-2, with no clear D. Per the germline V gene, CDR1 is SGHAT and CDR2 is FQNNGV. The germline V and J ends were trimmed by 5 bases and 3 bases, with 7 bases remaining between them. The CDR3 extends over 12 amino acids. The CDR3: CASSPLDYGYTF. The CDR3 DNA follows: TGTGCCAGCAGCCCTCTCGACTATGGCTACACCTTC.

This clonotype was detected a few times. The CDR3: CSAESPTSGVTGELFF. CDR3 DNA: TGCAGTGCTGAAAGCCCGACCAGCGGAGTCACCGGGGAGCTGTTTTTT. The chain combines TRBV20-1 with TRBJ2-2; D may be TRBD2 (5 bases). From germline, CDR1 is DFQATT and CDR2 SNEGSKA (reference sequence). This CDR3 has 16 residues. V lost 5 bases, J lost 4 bases, and 20 bases lay in between.

This clonotype was found many times. The chain couples TRBV12-3 or TRBV12-4 to TRBJ2-3, with 8 bases fitting TRBD2. Germline trimming cut 5 bases from V and 5 bases from J; bases unmatched to any gene: 6. This CDR3 spans 14 amino acids. CDR3 protein: CASSATGGGDTQYF. For the CDR3, the DNA is TGTGCCAGCAGTGCTACCGGGGGGGGAGATACGCAGTATTTT.

As regards this clonotype: A read error may produce the germline difference seen at one junction end. The genes are TRBV6-5 and TRBJ2-2; D is unresolved. The CDR3 length is 14 residues. Germline loops: CDR1 MNHEY, CDR2 SVGAGI. DNA for the CDR3: TGTGTCAGCAGTTACGAAATCAGAGCCGGGGAGCTGTTTTTT. Translation gives CVSSYEIRAGELFF.